What follows are 32 T cell receptor beta chains derived from one specimen sequenced in a study of PD-L1 blockade in urothelial cancer. The protocol was immunoSEQ multiplex PCR, while the TCRdb copy is restricted to in-frame clones and leaves out a portion. The repertoire holds around 66,000 clones, with more than 70% as singletons. As for time point: peripheral blood 6 weeks after treatment start. The sequencing here drew on PBMCs, taken around atezolizumab (anti-PD-L1) treatment. The receptors were sampled from a man aged 60-69 years with urothelial cancer.

V usage is TRBV9 and J usage is TRBJ2-2; D gene ambiguous. The CDR3 runs to 14 residues. V was cut by 3 bases and J by 3 bases, with 9 bases left in between. Germline CDR1 reads SGDLS; CDR2 reads YYNGEE. The CDR3 reads CASSESTYTGELFF. CDR3 in DNA: TGTGCCAGCAGCGAATCAACTTACACCGGGGAGCTGTTTTTT.

This clone was counted only a few times. The chain links TRBV6-4 to TRBJ2-2; D not resolved. The CDR3 length is 12 residues. Germline V gene lookup returns CDR1 MRHNA and CDR2 SNTAGT. Between the trimmed V and J ends, which lost 4 bases and 7 bases, there was a span of 7 bases. CDR3 DNA sequence: TGTGCCAGCAGTGGAGTGTTCGGGGAGCTGTTTTTT. Protein product: CASSGVFGELFF.

V usage is TRBV6-5 and J usage is TRBJ1-1; D gene ambiguous. The CDR3 extends over 15 amino acids. V lost 5 bases and J lost 5, with 18 bases in between. Germline CDR1 is MNHEY and CDR2 is SVGAGI. CDR3 amino acids: CASSNGGLPVTEAFF. CDR3 coding DNA: TGTGCCAGCAGTAACGGCGGGTTACCGGTGACTGAAGCTTTCTTT.

This chain joins TRBV29-1 and TRBJ1-1, with D perhaps matching TRBD1 (6 bases). CDR1 SQVTM and CDR2 ANQGSEA come from the germline V gene. Trimming took off 6 bases at V and 4 bases at J, with 21 bases between the two ends. The CDR3 extends over 15 amino acids. The CDR3: CSVRSVGGGGTEAFF. CDR3 nucleotides: TGCAGCGTCCGAAGCGTTGGGGGAGGGGGCACTGAAGCTTTCTTT. The full variable domain, in which reference TRBV29-1 and TRBJ1-1 provide the parts outside the CDR3, is SAVISQKPSRDICQRGTSLTIQCQVDSQVTMMFWYRQQPGQSLTLIATANQGSEATYESGFVIDKFPISRPNLTFSTLTVSNMSPEDSSIYLCSVRSVGGGGTEAFFGQGTRLTVV.

The chain joins TRBV7-6 to TRBJ2-1, with 10 nucleotides matching TRBD2. Germline loops: CDR1 SGHVS, CDR2 FNYEAQ. The CDR3 is 16 residues long. With V trimmed by 5 bases and J by 5 bases, 9 bases remained unmatched. CDR3: CASSPEGTSVHNEQFF. CDR3 DNA: TGTGCCAGCAGCCCAGAAGGGACTAGCGTCCACAATGAGCAGTTCTTC.

In its sample, this clone was seen once. This chain links TRBV13 with TRBJ2-7; 11 bases agree with TRBD2. Trimming cost V 3 bases and J 1 base; bases outside gene matches: 5. CDR3 length: 16 residues. Germline lookup yields CDR1 PRHDT and CDR2 FYEKMQ (reference sequence). The CDR3, as DNA: TGTGCCAGCAGCTTGCTCACTAGCGGGGGTTCCTACGAGCAGTACTTC. Its protein is CASSLLTSGGSYEQYF.

The chain has TRBV5-1 and TRBJ1-4; D might be TRBD1 (6 bases). Germline V gives CDR1 SGHRS, CDR2 YFSETQ. V was clipped by 5 bases and J by 1 base, with 15 bases between them. This CDR3 spans 16 amino acids. This CDR3 is CASRDDRSLTNEKLFF. Written as DNA, the CDR3 is TGCGCCAGCAGGGACGACAGGAGCCTAACTAATGAAAAACTGTTTTTT.

The V gene is TRBV14, the J gene TRBJ1-1, with D hard to call. V was shortened by 0 bases and J by 0 bases, with 8 bases between the two germline ends. The CDR3 runs to 15 residues. Germline V lookup: CDR1 SGHDN, CDR2 FVKESK. This CDR3 reads CASSQDPRMNTEAFF. CDR3 DNA: TGTGCCAGCAGCCAAGATCCGAGAATGAACACTGAAGCTTTCTTT.

The chain recombines TRBV6-5 with TRBJ1-2; no firm D call. There are 15 residues in the CDR3. The V and J ends lost 0 bases and 0 bases respectively, with 8 bases between them. Per the germline V gene, CDR1 is MNHEY and CDR2 is SVGAGI. In DNA form, the CDR3 reads TGTGCCAGCAGTTACTCCGGGATTACTAACTATGGCTACACCTTC. This gives the protein CASSYSGITNYGYTF.

The chain has TRBV10-3 and TRBJ1-2; 10 bases are a match to TRBD1. The length of the CDR3 is 14 residues. The junction had 7 bases not matched to a gene; V was cut back by 10 bases and J by 2 bases. CDR1 is ENHRY and CDR2 is SYGVKD in the germline V gene. The CDR3 region has the DNA TGTGCCACGGGCCGGGACAGGGGAAACTATGGCTACACCTTC. Encoded protein: CATGRDRGNYGYTF.

The chain recombines TRBV13 with TRBJ2-3, with no clear D. CDR3 length equals 14 residues. Germline V CDR1 and CDR2: PRHDT, FYEKMQ (reference sequence). Trimming left V 5 bases short and J 3 bases short, with 12 bases between. CDR3: CASSQQTQTDTQYF. The CDR3 region has the DNA TGTGCCAGCAGCCAACAGACCCAAACAGATACGCAGTATTTT.

The chain joins TRBV4-1 to TRBJ1-4; D unclear. The germline V gene encodes CDR1 MGHRA and CDR2 YSYEKL. Trimming removed 1 base from V and 5 bases from J, with 2 bases in between. CDR3 length equals 12 residues. CDR3 nucleotide sequence: TGCGCCAGCAGCCAAGTAAATGAAAAACTGTTTTTT. Translated, it gives CASSQVNEKLFF.

Concerning this clone itself: Other nucleotide sequences in the sample specify the same CDR3. V usage is TRBV28 and J usage is TRBJ2-7; perhaps TRBD1 as D (5 bases). V gave up 7 bases and J gave up 3 bases, with 7 bases separating them. This CDR3 spans 11 amino acids. The germline gives CDR1 MDHEN, CDR2 SYDVKM. CDR3: CASTQGYEQYF. The CDR3 region has the DNA TGTGCCAGCACGCAGGGCTACGAGCAGTACTTC. The whole variable domain, filled in from reference TRBV28 and TRBJ2-7, reads DVKVTQSSRYLVKRTGEKVFLECVQDMDHENMFWYRQDPGLGLRLIYFSYDVKMKEKGDIPEGYSVSREKKERFSLILESASTNQTSMYLCASTQGYEQYFGPGTRLTVT.

The DNA of the CDR3 is TGTGCCAGCCGGGGGGGCACAGGACCCTATGGCTACACCTTC. Protein: CASRGGTGPYGYTF. The V gene is TRBV2, the J gene TRBJ1-2; D may be TRBD1 (6 bases). Between the trimmed V and J ends, which lost 8 bases and 4 bases, there was a span of 17 bases. Germline CDR1 reads SNHLY; CDR2 reads FYNNEI. CDR3 length: 14 residues.

The J gene is TRBJ2-5, the V gene TRBV5-1; a possible D gene is TRBD2 (6 bases). Germline CDR1 and CDR2: SGHRS and YFSETQ. The CDR3 is made up of 14 amino acids. V was cut by 0 bases and J by 5 bases, with 11 bases left in between. The CDR3 loop is CASSLEAGKETQYF. The CDR3 coding sequence is TGCGCCAGCAGCTTGGAGGCGGGAAAGGAGACCCAGTACTTC.

The genes are TRBV5-1 and TRBJ2-7; D is perhaps TRBD2 (6 bases). Germline V gene sequence: CDR1 SGHRS, CDR2 YFSETQ. CDR3 length: 16 amino acids. The V end was cut by 0 bases, the J end by 7 bases, with 20 bases between. This CDR3 is CASSLAAVGGSSEQYF. CDR3 DNA sequence: TGCGCCAGCAGCTTGGCGGCGGTCGGGGGAAGTAGTGAGCAGTACTTC.

The rearrangement links TRBV5-6 to TRBJ2-7; D is perhaps TRBD2 (6 bases). Between the trimmed V and J ends, which lost 0 bases and 6 bases, there was a span of 13 bases. Per the germline V gene, CDR1 is SGHDT and CDR2 is YYEEEE. This CDR3 is built from 14 residues. As DNA, the CDR3 is TGTGCCAGCAGCTTGGCAATGGGGGGTGGCGAGCAGTACTTC. It is translated as CASSLAMGGGEQYF. The whole variable domain, filled in from reference TRBV5-6 and TRBJ2-7, reads DAGVTQSPTHLIKTRGQQVTLRCSPKSGHDTVSWYQQALGQGPQFIFQYYEEEERQRGNFPDRFSGHQFPNYSSELNVNALLLGDSALYLCASSLAMGGGEQYFGPGTRLTVT.

The CDR3 loop is CAWIPGQGNSPLHF. As DNA, the CDR3 is TGTGCCTGGATTCCGGGACAGGGTAATTCACCCCTCCACTTT. This sequence joins TRBV30 and TRBJ1-6; TRBD1 agrees at 9 bases. The CDR3 is 14 amino acids. Germline values: CDR1 GTSNPN, CDR2 SVGIG (reference sequence). V trimming: 4 bases; J trimming: 6 bases; junction bases outside the gene matches: 4.

The rearrangement uses TRBV7-6 and TRBJ2-1; 7 bases agree with TRBD1. The CDR3 contains 14 residues. V was clipped by 5 bases and J by 8 bases; unmatched bases: 9. Germline V CDR1 and CDR2: SGHVS, FNYEAQ. CDR3 nucleotide sequence: TGTGCCAGCAGCCCCACAGGGGAAGCTTATGAGCAGTTCTTC. Protein sequence: CASSPTGEAYEQFF.

The chain has TRBV7-2 and TRBJ2-2; D perhaps matches TRBD1 (7 bases). Per the germline V gene, CDR1 is SGHTA and CDR2 is FQGNSA. The CDR3 length is 16 residues. V was cut by 1 base and J by 9 bases, with 18 bases left in between. The CDR3 sequence: CASSLGGTAPPRELFF. CDR3 coding DNA: TGTGCCAGCAGCTTAGGCGGGACAGCACCACCGAGGGAGCTGTTTTTT.

This sequence joins TRBV18 and TRBJ2-2, with 7 bases identical to TRBD2. The CDR3 contains 15 residues. Germline CDR1 reads KGHSH; CDR2 reads LQKENI. Trimming at V came to 3 bases and at J to 3 bases, leaving 4 bases not matched to a gene. CDR3 amino acids: CASSPVAGDTGELFF. The CDR3, as DNA: TGTGCCAGCTCACCCGTGGCGGGAGACACCGGGGAGCTGTTTTTT.

The chain uses TRBV18 and TRBJ1-5; 8 bases are a match to TRBD1. Germline V gene sequence: CDR1 KGHSH, CDR2 LQKENI. This CDR3 has 17 residues. Trimming at V came to 1 base and at J to 1 base, leaving 6 bases not matched to a gene. The CDR3 DNA follows: TGTGCCAGCTCACCACGGACAGGGACCCTAAGCAATCAGCCCCAGCATTTT. Translation: CASSPRTGTLSNQPQHF.

This chain connects TRBV5-1 to TRBJ2-1; D is possibly TRBD1 (5 bases). From germline, CDR1 is SGHRS and CDR2 YFSETQ. Trimming took off 0 bases at V and 0 bases at J, with 10 bases between the two ends. This CDR3 contains 16 residues. This CDR3 reads CASSLGGTPSYNEQFF. The CDR3 region has the DNA TGCGCCAGCAGCTTGGGGGGCACACCCTCCTACAATGAGCAGTTCTTC.

The chain carries TRBV2 and TRBJ1-6; 9 positions agree with TRBD1. With V trimmed by 7 bases and J by 9 bases, 4 bases remained unmatched. Germline CDR1 is SNHLY and CDR2 is FYNNEI. The CDR3 has 13 amino acids. Written as DNA, the CDR3 is TGTGCCAGCACCGGGACAGGGTTTTCACCCCTCCACTTT. Protein sequence: CASTGTGFSPLHF.

The chain has TRBV9 and TRBJ2-1; tentatively, D is TRBD1 (6 bases). The germline V gene encodes CDR1 SGDLS and CDR2 YYNGEE. Trimming took off 0 bases at V and 3 bases at J, with 10 bases between the two ends. The CDR3 is made up of 15 amino acids. The CDR3 region is CASSVGTGNYNEQFF. CDR3 nucleotide sequence: TGTGCCAGCAGCGTAGGAACAGGGAACTACAATGAGCAGTTCTTC.

CDR3 sequence: CASSRRGGGGETQYF. The CDR3 coding sequence is TGTGCCAGCAGCAGGCGGGGGGGCGGGGGAGAGACCCAGTACTTC. V is TRBV11-2 and J is TRBJ2-5; TRBD2 agrees at 9 bases. CDR1 SGHAT and CDR2 FQNNGV come from the germline V gene. The CDR3 totals 15 residues. V dropped 5 bases and J dropped 4; count of bases not matched to a gene: 8.

This sequence joins TRBV30 and TRBJ1-5; a possible D gene is TRBD1 (5 bases). Trimming removed 7 bases from V and 4 bases from J, with 17 bases in between. Germline CDR1 and CDR2: GTSNPN and SVGIG (reference sequence). The CDR3 runs 14 residues. The CDR3 region is CASRGRFGNQPQHF. The CDR3, as DNA: TGTGCCTCAAGGGGCAGGTTCGGGAATCAGCCCCAGCATTTT.

V gene TRBV30 combines with J gene TRBJ2-1, with TRBD2 matching 7 bases. CDR3 length: 12 residues. The J segment lost 15 bases and the V segment lost 7 bases, leaving 15 bases of the junction unmatched. CDR1 GTSNPN and CDR2 SVGIG come from the germline V gene (reference sequence). The CDR3 spells CALGAFAGDLFF. The CDR3 coding sequence is TGTGCCTTAGGGGCTTTCGCGGGAGATCTGTTCTTC.

The chain couples TRBV5-1 to TRBJ1-5, with D unresolved. There are 14 residues in the CDR3. V was trimmed by 4 bases and J by 3 bases, leaving 11 bases between them. Germline values: CDR1 SGHRS, CDR2 YFSETQ. CDR3 sequence: CASSTDGLNQPQHF. CDR3 coding DNA: TGCGCCAGCAGCACCGACGGACTCAATCAGCCCCAGCATTTT.

The chain has TRBV6-4 and TRBJ1-1, with D unresolved. Germline assignment: CDR1 MRHNA and CDR2 SNTAGT. This CDR3 has 14 residues. Trimming removed 6 bases from V and 1 base from J, with 12 bases in between. The CDR3 coding sequence is TGTGCCAGCAGGCAGGAAGGTCGGAACACTGAAGCTTTCTTT. This encodes CASRQEGRNTEAFF.

This clone showed up just a few times. The V gene is TRBV14, the J gene TRBJ2-2, with D perhaps matching TRBD1 (6 bases). The germline V gene has CDR1 SGHDN and CDR2 FVKESK. Trimming removed 7 bases at V and 12 bases at J, with 15 bases between. There are 12 residues in the CDR3. This chain's CDR3 is CASNEWGRKLFF. As DNA, the CDR3 is TGTGCCAGCAACGAGTGGGGGCGCAAGCTGTTTTTT. Supplemented by reference TRBV14 and TRBJ2-2, the full variable domain reads EAGVTQFPSHSVIEKGQTVTLRCDPISGHDNLYWYRRVMGKEIKFLLHFVKESKQDESGMPNNRFLAERTGGTYSTLKVQPAELEDSGVYFCASNEWGRKLFFGEGSRLTVL.

The chain employs TRBV28 and TRBJ2-2, with D unclear. V was clipped by 5 bases and J by 6 bases, with 13 bases between them. Germline V lookup: CDR1 MDHEN, CDR2 SYDVKM. The CDR3 runs 14 residues. CDR3 in amino acids: CASSRRVSPGELFF. For the CDR3, the DNA is TGTGCCAGCAGTCGTAGAGTTTCTCCCGGGGAGCTGTTTTTT.